The sequence of this T cell receptor beta chain was determined in a study of blood T cell repertoires in COVID-19. Across the study: The samples span acute and convalescent COVID-19 from the United States, Italy and Spain. T cells, B-cell-depleted T cells, or PBMCs provided the cDNA or gDNA that served as material.

Those enrolled in Seattle joined during active infection and were followed longitudinally afterward. In the authors' methods: Quantification of nucleated cells was approximated via reference gene primer amplification. Measured with immunoSEQ multiplex PCR; TCRdb has only the in-frame clones, and not every one. V, J and clone size are those of that table, while D and trimming were read from the DNA. The sample consists of roughly 130,000 clones, about nine tenths of them appearing once. The sequenced material came from peripheral blood. This TCR was recovered from a human donor with COVID-19, enrolled during active disease. The donor label of this sample is uncertain.

DNA of the CDR3: TGCGCCAGCAGCTTACAGGGTGCTGAAGGCTACACCTTC. This sequence encodes CASSLQGAEGYTF. The chain uses TRBV5-1 and TRBJ1-2; D is possibly TRBD1 (6 bases). The CDR3 consists of 13 residues. Trimming took off 2 bases at V and 8 bases at J, with 13 bases between the two ends. Germline V gene lookup returns CDR1 SGHRS and CDR2 YFSETQ.